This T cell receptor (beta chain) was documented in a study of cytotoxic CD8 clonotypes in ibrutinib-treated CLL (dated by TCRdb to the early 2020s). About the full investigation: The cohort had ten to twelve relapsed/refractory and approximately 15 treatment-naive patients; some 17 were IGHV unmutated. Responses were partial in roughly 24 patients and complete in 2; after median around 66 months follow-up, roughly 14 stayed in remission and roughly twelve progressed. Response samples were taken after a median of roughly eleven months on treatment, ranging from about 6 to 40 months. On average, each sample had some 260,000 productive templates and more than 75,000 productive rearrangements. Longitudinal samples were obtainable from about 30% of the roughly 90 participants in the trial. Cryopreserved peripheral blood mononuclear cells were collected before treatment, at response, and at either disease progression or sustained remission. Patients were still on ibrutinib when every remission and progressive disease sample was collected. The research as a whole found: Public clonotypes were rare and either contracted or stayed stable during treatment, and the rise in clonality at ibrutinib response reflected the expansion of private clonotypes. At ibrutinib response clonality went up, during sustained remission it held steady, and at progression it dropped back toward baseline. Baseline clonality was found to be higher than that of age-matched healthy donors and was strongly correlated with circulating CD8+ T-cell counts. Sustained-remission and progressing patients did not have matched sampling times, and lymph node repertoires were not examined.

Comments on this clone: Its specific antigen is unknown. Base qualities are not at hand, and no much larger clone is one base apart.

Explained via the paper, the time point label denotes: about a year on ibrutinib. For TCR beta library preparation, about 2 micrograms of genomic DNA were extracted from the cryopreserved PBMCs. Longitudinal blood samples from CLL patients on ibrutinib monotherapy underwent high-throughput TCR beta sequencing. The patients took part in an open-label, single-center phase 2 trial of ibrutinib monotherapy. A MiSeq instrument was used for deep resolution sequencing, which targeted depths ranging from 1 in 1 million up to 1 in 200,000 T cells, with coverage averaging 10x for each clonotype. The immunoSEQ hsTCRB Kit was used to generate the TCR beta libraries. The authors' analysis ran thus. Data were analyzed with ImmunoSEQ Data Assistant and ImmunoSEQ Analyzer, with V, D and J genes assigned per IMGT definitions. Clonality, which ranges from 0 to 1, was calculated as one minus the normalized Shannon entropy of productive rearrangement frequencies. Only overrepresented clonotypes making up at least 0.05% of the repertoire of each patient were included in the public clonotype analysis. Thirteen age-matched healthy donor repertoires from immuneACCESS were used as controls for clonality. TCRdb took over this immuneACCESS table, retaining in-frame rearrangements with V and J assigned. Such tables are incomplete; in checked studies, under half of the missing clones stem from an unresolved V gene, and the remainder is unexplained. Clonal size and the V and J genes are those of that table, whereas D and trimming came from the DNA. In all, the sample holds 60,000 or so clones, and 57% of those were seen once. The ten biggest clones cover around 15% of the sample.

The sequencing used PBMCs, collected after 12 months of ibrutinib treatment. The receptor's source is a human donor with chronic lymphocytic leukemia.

The CDR3 reads CASSPRGGAQPQHF. The sequence in DNA is TGTGCCAGCAGCCCTCGTGGGGGCGCTCAGCCCCAGCATTTT. Recombination linked TRBV7-2 to TRBJ1-5; tentative D gene TRBD1, with 6 bases matching. Trimming costs V 5 bases and J 6 bases, and their ends lie 14 bases apart. Taken from the germline V gene, the CDR1 and CDR2 loops are SGHTA and FQGNSA. The CDR3 goes from the cysteine to the phenylalanine over 14 residues. Just CDR3 DNA is preserved here, 42 bases in frame from base 1.